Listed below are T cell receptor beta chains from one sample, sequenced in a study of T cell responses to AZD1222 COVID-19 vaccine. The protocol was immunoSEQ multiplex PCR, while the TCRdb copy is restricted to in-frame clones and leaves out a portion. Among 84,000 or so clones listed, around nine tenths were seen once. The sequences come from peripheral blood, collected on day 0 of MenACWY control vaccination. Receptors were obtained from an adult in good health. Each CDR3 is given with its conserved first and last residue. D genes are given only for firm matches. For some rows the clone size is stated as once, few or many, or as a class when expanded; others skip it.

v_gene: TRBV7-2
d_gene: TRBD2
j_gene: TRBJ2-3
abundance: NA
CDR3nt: TGTGCCAGCAGCTTAGAGGCTAGCGGGGGGGCCAGCACAGATACGCAGTATTTT
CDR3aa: CASSLEASGGASTDTQYF

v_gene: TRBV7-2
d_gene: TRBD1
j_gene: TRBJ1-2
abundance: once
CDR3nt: TGTGCCAGCAGCTCCCTGGACAGGATAAACTATGGCTACACCTTC
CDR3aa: CASSSLDRINYGYTF

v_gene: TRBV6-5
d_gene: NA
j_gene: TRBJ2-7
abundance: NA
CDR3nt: TGTGCCAGCAGTTCCCTCGGACTGGGCGAGCAGTACTTC
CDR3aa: CASSSLGLGEQYF

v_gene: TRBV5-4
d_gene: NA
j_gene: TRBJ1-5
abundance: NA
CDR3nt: TGTGCCAGCAGCTTGGACAGCAATCAGCCCCAGCATTTT
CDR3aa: CASSLDSNQPQHF

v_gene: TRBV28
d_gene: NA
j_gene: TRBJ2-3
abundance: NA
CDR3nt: TGTGCCAGCAGTTTAGCGGGGAGCACAGATACGCAGTATTTT
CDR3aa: CASSLAGSTDTQYF

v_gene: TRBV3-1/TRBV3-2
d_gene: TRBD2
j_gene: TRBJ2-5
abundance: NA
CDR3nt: TGTGCCAGCAGCCAAGCAAGGGGAGCGGGAGGTCAAGAGACCCAGTACTTC
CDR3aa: CASSQARGAGGQETQYF

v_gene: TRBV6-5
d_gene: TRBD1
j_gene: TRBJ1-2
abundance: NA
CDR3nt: TGTGCCAGCAGACCAATGATGGGACAGGGATATGGCTACACCTTC
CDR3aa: CASRPMMGQGYGYTF

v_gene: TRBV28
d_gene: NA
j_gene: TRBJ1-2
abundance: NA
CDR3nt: TGTGCCAGCAGTAACATTAACTATGGCTACACCTTC
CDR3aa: CASSNINYGYTF

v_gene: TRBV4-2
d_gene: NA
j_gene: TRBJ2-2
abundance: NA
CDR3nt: TGTGCCAGCAGCCAAGCGGGGGCCGGGGAGCTGTTTTTT
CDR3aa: CASSQAGAGELFF

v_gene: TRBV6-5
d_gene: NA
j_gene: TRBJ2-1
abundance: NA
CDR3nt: TGTGCCAGCAGTTACGTCAGGGGCAATGAGCAGTTCTTC
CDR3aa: CASSYVRGNEQFF

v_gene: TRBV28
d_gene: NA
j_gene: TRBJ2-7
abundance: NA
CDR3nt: TGTGCCAGCAGCCGATTGGCCTACGAGCAGTACTTC
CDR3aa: CASSRLAYEQYF

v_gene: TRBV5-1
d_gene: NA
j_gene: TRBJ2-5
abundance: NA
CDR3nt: TGCGCCAGCAGCTTGGGCCGGGACATACAAGAGACCCAGTACTTC
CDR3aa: CASSLGRDIQETQYF

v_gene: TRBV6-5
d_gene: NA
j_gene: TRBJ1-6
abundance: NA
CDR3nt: TGTGCCAGCAGTTACTCGGGTACGGGACCCCTCCACTTT
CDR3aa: CASSYSGTGPLHF

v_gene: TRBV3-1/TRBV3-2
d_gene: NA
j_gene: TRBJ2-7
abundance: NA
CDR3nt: TGTGCCAGCAGTTACCGTGATTACGAGCAGTACTTC
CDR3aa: CASSYRDYEQYF

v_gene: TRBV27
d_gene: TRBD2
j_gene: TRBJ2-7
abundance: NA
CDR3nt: TGTGCCAGCGCCAAAACCTCGGGAGGGTACGAGCAGTACTTC
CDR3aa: CASAKTSGGYEQYF

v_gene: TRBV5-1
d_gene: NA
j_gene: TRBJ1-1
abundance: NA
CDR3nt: TGCGCCAGCAGCCCCTCGGACACGAAAGTTGAAGCTTTCTTT
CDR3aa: CASSPSDTKVEAFF

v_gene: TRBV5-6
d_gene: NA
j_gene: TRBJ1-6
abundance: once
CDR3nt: TGTGCCAGCAGCGTGTTGTCTAGCTCCTATAATTCACCCCTCCACTTT
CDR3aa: CASSVLSSSYNSPLHF

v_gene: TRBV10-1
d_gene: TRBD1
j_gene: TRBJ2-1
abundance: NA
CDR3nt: TGCGCCAGCAGTCACAGGGGTGGCGAGCAGTTCTTC
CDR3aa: CASSHRGGEQFF

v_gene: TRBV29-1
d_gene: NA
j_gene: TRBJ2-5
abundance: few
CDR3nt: TGCAGCGCCCGAGTCTTGCTGCCCGAAGAGACCCAGTACTTC
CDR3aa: CSARVLLPEETQYF

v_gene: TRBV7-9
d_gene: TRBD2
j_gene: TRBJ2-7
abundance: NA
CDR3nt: TGTGCCAGCAGCCCCAGCGGGAGCTCCTACGAGCAGTACTTC
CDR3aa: CASSPSGSSYEQYF

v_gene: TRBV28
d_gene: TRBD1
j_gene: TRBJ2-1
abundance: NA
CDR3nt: TGTGCCAGCAGTTTAGGTGGGACAGGGTCCGGCGAGCAGTTCTTC
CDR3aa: CASSLGGTGSGEQFF

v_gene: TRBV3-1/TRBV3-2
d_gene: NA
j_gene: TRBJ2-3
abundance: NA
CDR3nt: TGTGCCAGCAGCCAAGGATTCTCAGGGGCTGAGGGCACAGATACGCAGTATTTT
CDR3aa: CASSQGFSGAEGTDTQYF

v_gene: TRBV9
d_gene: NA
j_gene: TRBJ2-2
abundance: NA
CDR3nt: TGTGCCAGCAGCGTAGAACCGACGAACACCGGGGAGCTGTTTTTT
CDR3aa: CASSVEPTNTGELFF

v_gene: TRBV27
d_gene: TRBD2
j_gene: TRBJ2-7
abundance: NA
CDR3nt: TGTGCCAGCAGGGACCTTAGCGGGAACTACGAGCAGTACTTC
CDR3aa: CASRDLSGNYEQYF

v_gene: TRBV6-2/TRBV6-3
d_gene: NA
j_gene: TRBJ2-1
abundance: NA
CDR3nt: TGTGCCAGCAGTACGATTGGGGGGCCTGTAAGGGATGAGCAGTTCTTC
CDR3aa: CASSTIGGPVRDEQFF

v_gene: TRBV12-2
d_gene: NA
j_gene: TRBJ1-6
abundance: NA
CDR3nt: TGTGCAAGTCGCTCCATCGTTCGGGGTTCCTATAATTCACCCCTCCACTTT
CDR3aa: CASRSIVRGSYNSPLHF

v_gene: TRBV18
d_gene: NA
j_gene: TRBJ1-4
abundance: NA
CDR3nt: TGTGCCAGCTCACATGAGGTGAAACTGTTTTTT
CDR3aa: CASSHEVKLFF

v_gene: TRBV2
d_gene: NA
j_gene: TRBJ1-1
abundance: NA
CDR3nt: TGTGCCAGCGTCATTATATCAGAAGCTTTCTTT
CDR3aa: CASVIISEAFF

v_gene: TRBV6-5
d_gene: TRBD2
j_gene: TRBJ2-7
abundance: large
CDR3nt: TGTGCCAGCACCGAAGGACTAGATAGCTCCTACGAGCAGTACTTC
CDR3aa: CASTEGLDSSYEQYF

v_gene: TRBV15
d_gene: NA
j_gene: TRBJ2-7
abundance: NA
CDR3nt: TGTGCCACCAGCAGAGATCGAACTCAGGGCGAGCAGTACTTC
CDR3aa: CATSRDRTQGEQYF

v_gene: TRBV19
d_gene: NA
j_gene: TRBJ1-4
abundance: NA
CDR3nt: TGTGCCAGTATGGAGGCGCGGACTAATGAAAAACTGTTTTTT
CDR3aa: CASMEARTNEKLFF

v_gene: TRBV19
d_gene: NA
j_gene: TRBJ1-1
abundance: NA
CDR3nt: TGTGCCAGTAATGGGCAGGCCACTGAAGCTTTCTTT
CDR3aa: CASNGQATEAFF

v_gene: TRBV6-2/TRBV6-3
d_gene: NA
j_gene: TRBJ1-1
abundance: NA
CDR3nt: TGTGCCAGCAGTCCCGCAGGGGTGAACACTGAAGCTTTCTTT
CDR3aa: CASSPAGVNTEAFF

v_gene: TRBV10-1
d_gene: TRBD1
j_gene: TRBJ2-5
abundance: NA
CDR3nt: TGCGCCAGCAGTGAGTCGTCGGCAGGGGGAGAGACCCAGTACTTC
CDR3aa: CASSESSAGGETQYF

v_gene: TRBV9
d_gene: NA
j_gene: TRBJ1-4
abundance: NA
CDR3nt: TGTGCCAGCAGCGGACCCCTTCGGGGCTTTGTAGAAAAACTGTTTTTT
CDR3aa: CASSGPLRGFVEKLFF

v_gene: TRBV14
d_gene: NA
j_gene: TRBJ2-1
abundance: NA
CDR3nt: TGTGCCAGCAGCCAAGTGGGGGATTGGTACAATGAGCAGTTCTTC
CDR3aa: CASSQVGDWYNEQFF

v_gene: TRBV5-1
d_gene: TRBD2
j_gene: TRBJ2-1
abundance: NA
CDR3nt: TGCGCCAGCGCGAGGGCGGGGGTACCCTACAATGAGCAGTTCTTC
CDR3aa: CASARAGVPYNEQFF

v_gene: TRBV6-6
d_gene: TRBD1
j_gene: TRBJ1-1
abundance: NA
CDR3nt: TGTGCCAGCAGACAGGGGCTAGGGAACACTGAAGCTTTCTTT
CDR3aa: CASRQGLGNTEAFF

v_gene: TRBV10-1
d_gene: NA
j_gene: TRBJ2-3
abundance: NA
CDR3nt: TGCGCCAGCAGTGATCGGCAGTCCCTTAAGGACACAGATACGCAGTATTTT
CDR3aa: CASSDRQSLKDTDTQYF

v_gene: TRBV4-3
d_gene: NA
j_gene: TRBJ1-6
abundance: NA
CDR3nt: TGCGCCAGCAGCCAAGATCGCGGGTTCACCCTCCACTTT
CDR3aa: CASSQDRGFTLHF

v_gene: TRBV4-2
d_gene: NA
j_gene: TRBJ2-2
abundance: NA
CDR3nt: TGTGCCAGCAGCCTTGGGCGCACCGGGGAGCTGTTTTTT
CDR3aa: CASSLGRTGELFF

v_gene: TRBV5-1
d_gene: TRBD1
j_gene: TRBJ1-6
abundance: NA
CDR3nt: TGCGCCAGCAGCTTAGACAGGGACGTTGCTTCACCCCTCCACTTT
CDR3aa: CASSLDRDVASPLHF

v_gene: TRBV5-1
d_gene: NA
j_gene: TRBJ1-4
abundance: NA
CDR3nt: TGCGCCAGCAGCCACGGTGCAACTAATGAAAAACTGTTTTTT
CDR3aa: CASSHGATNEKLFF

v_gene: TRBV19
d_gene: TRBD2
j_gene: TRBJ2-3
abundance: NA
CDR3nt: TGTGCCAGTAGTAGAGCTCGCGGGGGGGCTAGCACAGATACGCAGTATTTT
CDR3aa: CASSRARGGASTDTQYF

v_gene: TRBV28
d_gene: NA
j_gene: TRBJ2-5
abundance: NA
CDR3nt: TGTGCCAGCAGTTTACCGGGGAAAGAGACCCAGTACTTC
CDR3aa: CASSLPGKETQYF